This TCR beta chain was recovered during a study of shared clonotypes between healthy human individuals. Study context: Aged between 18 and 49, the donors were a couple of women and three men. Study-level findings and limits: A limitation of the genetic and exposure-history diversity represented arose from few donors.

This clone was seen a few times. Its antigen is not known. Among the donors, all were Caucasian adults who lived in Nashville, Tennessee. Samples underwent the assay at deep level. Here immunoSEQ multiplex PCR was the method, and the copy in TCRdb shows in-frame clones only, minus some. This table has 450,000 or so clones, roughly three quarters appearing once. Trimming took 3 bases from V and 1 from J; bases not matched to a gene: 4. This CDR3 is built from 15 residues. Per germline, CDR1 SEHNR and CDR2 FQNEAQ (reference sequence). The specimen sequenced was PBMCs. This TCR was sampled from a woman aged 40 to 50 in good health. Some clones in this sample may be carry-over from other donors' samples. This chain connects TRBV7-9 to TRBJ2-3; 7 bases match TRBD2. CDR3 amino acids: CASSFGGSGTDTQYF. The DNA for the CDR3 is TGTGCCAGCAGCTTCGGCGGGAGCGGCACAGATACGCAGTATTTT.